This T cell receptor beta chain was captured by sequencing in a study of T cell responses to AZD1222 COVID-19 vaccine. Profiling relied on immunoSEQ multiplex PCR, and the TCRdb table lists in-frame clones only, not all of them. The sample consists of fewer than 150,000 clones, about 93% of them appearing once. The V gene end was trimmed by 1 base and the J gene end by 1 base; junction bases not matched to a gene: 4. The CDR3 has 16 residues. Germline lookup yields CDR1 MNHEY and CDR2 SMNVEV (reference sequence). Study-level findings and limits: Breadth and depth of Spike-specific TCRs rose after two AZD1222 doses. Baseline seropositivity occurred in only six AZD1222 recipients.

The table lists this clone with a few counts. The antigen is not known. The receptor was derived from an adult who received the AZD1222 COVID-19 vaccine. The input for sequencing was peripheral blood, taken 28 days after the second AZD1222 dose. This sequence joins TRBV27 and TRBJ2-1, with 7 bases matching TRBD2. The CDR3 nucleotides are TGTGCCAGCAGTTTATTCGGGGGGAGGTCCTACAATGAGCAGTTCTTC. Encoded protein: CASSLFGGRSYNEQFF.